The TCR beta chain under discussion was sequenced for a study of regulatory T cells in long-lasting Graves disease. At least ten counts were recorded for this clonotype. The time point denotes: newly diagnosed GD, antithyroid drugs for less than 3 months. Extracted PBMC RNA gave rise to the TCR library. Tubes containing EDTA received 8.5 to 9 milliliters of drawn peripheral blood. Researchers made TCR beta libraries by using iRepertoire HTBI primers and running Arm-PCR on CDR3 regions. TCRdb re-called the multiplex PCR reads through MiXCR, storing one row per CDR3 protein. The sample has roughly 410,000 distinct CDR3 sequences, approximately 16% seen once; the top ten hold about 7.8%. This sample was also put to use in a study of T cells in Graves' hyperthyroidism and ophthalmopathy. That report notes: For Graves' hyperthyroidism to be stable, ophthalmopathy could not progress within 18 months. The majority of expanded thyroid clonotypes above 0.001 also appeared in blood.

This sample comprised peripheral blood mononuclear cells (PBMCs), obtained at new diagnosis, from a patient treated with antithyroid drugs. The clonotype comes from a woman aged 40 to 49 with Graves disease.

The CDR3 DNA reads TGTGCCAGCAGTCTAGCGGGGGCCCACAATGAGCAGTTCTTC. This gives the protein CASSLAGAHNEQFF. The chain has TRBV7-2 and TRBJ2-1; 10 bases match TRBD2. The germline V gene has CDR1 SGHTA and CDR2 FQGNSA. This CDR3 comprises 14 residues. The junction had 4 bases not matched to a gene; V was cut back by 6 bases and J by 5 bases.